Shown below are 22 T cell receptor beta chains from a single sample sequenced in a study of early T cells in non-severe SARS-CoV-2 infection (TCRdb year 2021). Libraries were constructed by 5' RACE. Sequencing instrument: NextSeq 500. TCRdb trimmed the raw reads at Q25, called clones with MiXCR and kept productive beta chains. Each CDR3 protein gets just one entry, which takes the most common genes and DNA from the rows behind it. The sample table records about 21,000 distinct CDR3 sequences; 5% to 6% of these occur just once. Roughly 14% of the sample is held by the ten biggest clonotypes. Material: whole blood, obtained at baseline. The source of these receptors is an adult who was a healthcare worker with PCR-confirmed SARS-CoV-2 infection or an uninfected control (not recorded which).

The sample holds many counts of this clonotype. The chain has TRBV7-2 and TRBJ2-5; 7 bases align to TRBD1. V lost 1 base, J lost 4 bases, and 6 bases stayed unmatched. Germline CDR1 reads SGHTA; CDR2 reads FQGNSA. The CDR3 sequence is 15 residues long. CDR3: CASSLGTGPVETQYF. For the CDR3, the DNA is TGTGCCAGCAGCTTAGGGACAGGTCCTGTAGAGACCCAGTACTTC.

This clonotype was observed a handful of times. Possible read error: a much larger clone is one base away. It is likely a read error, because the conserved phenylalanine at the end of the CDR3 is missing. This chain connects TRBV28 to TRBJ2-7; the match to TRBD1 covers 10 bases. Germline CDR1 is MDHEN and CDR2 is SYDVKM. With V trimmed by 8 bases and J by 6 bases, 7 bases remained unmatched. The CDR3 sequence is 13 residues long. CDR3 bases: TGTGCCAGCCGCGGACAGGGGGAGGGCGAGCAGTACCTC. As protein: CASRGQGEGEQYL.

This clonotype was seen a handful of times. This rearrangement joins TRBV29-1 to TRBJ2-7; a weak D match, TRBD1 (5 bases). The CDR3 loop spans 11 amino acids. V was pared by 4 bases and J by 4 bases, with 8 bases between. The germline V gene encodes CDR1 SQVTM and CDR2 ANQGSEA. CDR3 region: CSVGQTYEQYF. The CDR3 bases are TGCAGCGTTGGACAGACTTACGAGCAGTACTTC.

This clonotype was observed a few times. V is TRBV4-3 and J is TRBJ1-1; tentatively, D is TRBD1 (6 bases). The CDR3 has 13 amino acids. V was shortened by 2 bases and J by 11 bases, with 15 bases between the two germline ends. Germline values: CDR1 LGHNA, CDR2 YSLEER. The CDR3 sequence: CASSQNWKRGAFF. The CDR3 DNA reads TGCGCCAGCAGCCAAAACTGGAAAAGGGGGGCTTTCTTT.

This clonotype was seen a handful of times. This chain links TRBV3-1 with TRBJ2-7; TRBD2 agrees at 9 bases. Germline V CDR1 and CDR2: LGHDT, YNNKEL (reference sequence). J was trimmed by 0 bases and V by 6 bases; bases with no gene match: 9. The CDR3 runs 16 residues. CDR3 nucleotides: TGTGCCAGCAGGGCTCTGAGCGGGGGGAGCTCCTACGAGCAGTACTTC. Protein: CASRALSGGSSYEQYF.

This clonotype came up once. This chain uses TRBV7-9 with TRBJ2-1; D is possibly TRBD2 (6 bases). Germline V gene sequence: CDR1 SEHNR, CDR2 FQNEAQ (reference sequence). The CDR3 runs to 15 residues. With 1 base removed from V and 6 bases from J, the gap between germline ends came to 13 bases. This CDR3 reads CASSLGGGGTNEQFF. DNA for the CDR3: TGTGCCAGCAGCTTAGGGGGAGGCGGGACCAATGAGCAGTTCTTC.

This clonotype was counted a single time. The genes are TRBV6-5 and TRBJ1-5; no firm D call. The CDR3 contains 14 residues. V was cut by 6 bases and J by 2 bases, with 11 bases left in between. The germline V gene encodes CDR1 MNHEY and CDR2 SVGAGI. The CDR3 protein is CASRKGLGNQPQHF. The CDR3 nucleotides are TGTGCCAGCAGGAAGGGTCTCGGCAATCAGCCCCAGCATTTT.

This clonotype was counted only a few times. The chain combines TRBV12-3 or TRBV12-4 with TRBJ2-1; D is possibly TRBD1 or TRBD2 (5 bases each). Trimming cost V 7 bases and J 8 bases, with 24 bases left between them. The CDR3 length is 16 residues. The CDR3 sequence is CASTQRGYGVGDEQFF. The CDR3 DNA sequence: TGTGCCAGCACCCAAAGAGGCTATGGGGTGGGGGATGAGCAGTTCTTC.

This clonotype has just a few counts. This sequence joins TRBV2 and TRBJ2-7; 10 bases agree with TRBD1. The length of the CDR3 is 18 residues. The V gene end was trimmed by 4 bases and the J gene end by 4 bases; junction bases not matched to a gene: 16. Per the germline V gene, CDR1 is SNHLY and CDR2 is FYNNEI. CDR3 in amino acids: CASSVPGQGSLFRYEQYF. The CDR3 DNA is TGTGCCAGCAGTGTTCCGGGACAGGGGTCTTTATTTAGGTACGAGCAGTACTTC. The full variable domain, with the rest looked up from reference TRBV2 and TRBJ2-7, is EPEVTQTPSHQVTQMGQEVILRCVPISNHLYFYWYRQILGQKVEFLVSFYNNEISEKSEIFDDQFSVERPDGSNFTLKIRSTKLEDSAMYFCASSVPGQGSLFRYEQYFGPGTRLTVT.

Many counts were recorded for this clonotype. The gene calls are TRBV6-2 or TRBV6-3 and TRBJ1-5; D is unclear. CDR3 length equals 14 residues. The germline gives CDR1 MNHEY, CDR2 SVGEGT. Trimming removed 2 bases from V and 5 bases from J, with 10 bases in between. This CDR3 is CASSYDATYQPQHF. CDR3 sequence (DNA): TGTGCCAGCAGTTACGACGCGACCTATCAGCCCCAGCATTTT.

V gene TRBV20-1 combines with J gene TRBJ2-5; TRBD1 aligns across 8 bases. Germline V gene lookup returns CDR1 DFQATT and CDR2 SNEGSKA (reference sequence). V lost 6 bases and J lost 5; bases outside the gene matches: 11. This CDR3 has 14 amino acids. CDR3 nucleotides: TGCAGTGCCAGAATCGGACAGGGTGGCGAGACCCAGTACTTC. This codes for CSARIGQGGETQYF.

The chain has TRBV5-8 and TRBJ1-2; 8 bases map to TRBD1. The germline V gene has CDR1 SGHTS and CDR2 YDEGEE. The CDR3 is 16 residues long. V gave up 3 bases and J gave up 6 bases; unmatched junction bases: 13. CDR3 DNA sequence: TGTGCCAGCAGCTCTTACCTTACCGGGACAGGCGATGGCTACACCTTC. Amino acids: CASSSYLTGTGDGYTF.

This clonotype showed up many times. The chain employs TRBV11-3 and TRBJ1-6; 8 nucleotides align to TRBD1. V lost 4 bases, J lost 9 bases, and 5 bases stayed unmatched. Germline V gene sequence: CDR1 SGHNT, CDR2 YENEEA. The CDR3 is 14 amino acids. In DNA, the CDR3 is TGTGCCAGCAGCTACGGGACAGGCGGTTCACCCCTCCACTTT. Translating gives CASSYGTGGSPLHF.

Many counts were recorded for this clonotype. The chain recombines TRBV7-3 with TRBJ1-3; D remains ambiguous. This CDR3 is 13 amino acids long. V lost 4 bases and J lost 2, with 6 bases in between. CDR1 is SGHTA, CDR2 FQGTGA, per germline. DNA for the CDR3: TGTGCCAGCAGCTCTAATGCTGGAAACACCATATATTTT. Protein product: CASSSNAGNTIYF.

This clonotype was seen more than once but under ten times. The genes are TRBV20-1 and TRBJ2-7; D gene unclear. Trimming stripped 0 bases from V and 4 bases from J, with 16 bases between. The CDR3 loop spans 15 amino acids. Germline CDR1 reads DFQATT; CDR2 reads SNEGSKA (reference sequence). This CDR3 reads CSARDPLTQGYEQYF. CDR3 DNA sequence: TGCAGTGCTAGAGATCCACTCACACAAGGGTACGAGCAGTACTTC.

This clonotype appeared a few times. The chain recombines TRBV29-1 with TRBJ2-1, with D possibly TRBD2 on 5 matching bases. CDR1 and CDR2 from the germline V gene are SQVTM and ANQGSEA. There are 11 residues in the CDR3. The V end lost 8 bases, the J end lost 9 bases, and 14 bases lay between the germline ends. The CDR3 DNA follows: TGCAGCCATCGGAGTCGGGGTGAGCAGTTCTTC. This sequence encodes CSHRSRGEQFF.

This clonotype was recorded many times. The V and J genes are TRBV9 and TRBJ2-5; no clear D. CDR1 is SGDLS and CDR2 is YYNGEE in the germline V gene. This CDR3 is built from 14 residues. V was trimmed by 1 base and J by 2 bases, leaving 9 bases between them. The CDR3 nucleotides read TGTGCCAGCAGCGTATTAGAGAATCAAGAGACCCAGTACTTC. Translation: CASSVLENQETQYF. The full variable domain, with the rest looked up from reference TRBV9 and TRBJ2-5, is DSGVTQTPKHLITATGQRVTLRCSPRSGDLSVYWYQQSLDQGLQFLIQYYNGEERAKGNILERFSAQQFPDLHSELNLSSLELGDSALYFCASSVLENQETQYFGPGTRLLVL.

This clonotype came up many times. This rearrangement joins TRBV25-1 to TRBJ2-5, with D unclear. This CDR3 is 11 amino acids long. The ends were cut back, 2 bases at V and 6 bases at J, with 4 bases in the middle. Germline V lookup: CDR1 MGHDK, CDR2 SYGVNS. The CDR3 sequence is CASSEGKTQYF. The CDR3 DNA reads as TGTGCCAGCAGTGAAGGAAAGACCCAGTACTTC.

This clonotype was seen a few times. In DNA form, the CDR3 reads TGTGCCACCAGGCTGGGACATAGCACTGAAGCTTTCTTT. This translates into CATRLGHSTEAFF. The rearrangement uses TRBV24-1 and TRBJ1-1; a possible D gene is TRBD1 (6 bases). The V gene lost 7 bases and the J gene lost 4 bases, with 12 bases spanning the gap. The CDR3 totals 13 residues. CDR1 is KGHDR and CDR2 is SFDVKD in the germline V gene.

In its sample, this clonotype was seen many times. The chain carries TRBV7-2 and TRBJ2-2, with D maybe TRBD1 (5 bases). The V gene's germline CDR1 is SGHTA and CDR2 FQGNSA. V was cut by 5 bases and J by 4 bases, with 11 bases left in between. The length of the CDR3 is 14 residues. The CDR3 DNA reads TGTGCCAGCAGCGTCCAGGGTTTCACCGGGGAGCTGTTTTTT. Its protein is CASSVQGFTGELFF.

This clonotype was counted many times. The genes are TRBV20-1 and TRBJ2-3; D is possibly TRBD1 (6 bases). V was trimmed by 6 bases and J by 2 bases, leaving 15 bases between them. CDR1 DFQATT and CDR2 SNEGSKA come from the germline V gene (reference sequence). The length of the CDR3 is 14 residues. The CDR3 coding sequence is TGCAGTGCCCGGACAGTCCTCCACACAGATACGCAGTATTTT. Protein sequence: CSARTVLHTDTQYF.

This clonotype is categorized as medium-sized. This chain links TRBV29-1 with TRBJ1-5; D gene ambiguous. This CDR3 has 14 residues. V was trimmed by 5 bases and J by 0 bases, leaving 11 bases between them. CDR1 is SQVTM, CDR2 ANQGSEA, per germline. The CDR3 DNA follows: TGCAGCGTTAAGACGAGCAATAGCAATCAGCCCCAGCATTTT. Its protein is CSVKTSNSNQPQHF.